This passage covers 17 T cell receptor beta chains from one sample sequenced in a study of cytomegalovirus exposure and HLA in healthy donors. The protocol was immunoSEQ multiplex PCR, while the TCRdb copy is restricted to in-frame clones and leaves out a portion. The data show roughly 65,000 clones, about 90% seen once. The source material was PBMCs. These receptors all stem from a man aged 18 to 30 in good health and CMV-seronegative.

The V call is TRBV6-1, the J call TRBJ2-7, with D perhaps matching TRBD1 (6 bases). Germline V lookup: CDR1 MNHNS, CDR2 SASEGT. The CDR3 covers 14 residues. Trimming removed 6 bases from V and 3 bases from J, with 15 bases in between. In DNA form, the CDR3 reads TGTGCCAGCAGCGCCGGGACAAATCGCTACGAGCAGTACTTC. This codes for CASSAGTNRYEQYF.

The CDR3 loop reads CASSAPGRTLFF. The CDR3 region has the DNA TGTGCCAGCAGTGCCCCAGGGCGTACGCTGTTTTTT. J is TRBJ1-4 and V is TRBV28; TRBD1 is a possible D gene (5 bases). Germline CDR1 reads MDHEN; CDR2 reads SYDVKM. V was clipped by 5 bases and J by 14 bases, with 15 bases between them. The CDR3 is 12 residues long.

The rearrangement uses TRBV4-3 and TRBJ1-1; perhaps TRBD1 as D (5 bases). Germline-derived CDR1 and CDR2 are LGHNA and YSLEER. V lost 7 bases, J lost 1 base, and 16 bases lay in between. The CDR3 is made up of 15 amino acids. CDR3 sequence: CASTPWWRGNTEAFF. The CDR3 nucleotides are TGCGCCAGCACCCCATGGTGGAGGGGGAACACTGAAGCTTTCTTT.

The chain uses TRBV9 and TRBJ2-3; 10 bases map to TRBD2. With 3 bases clipped from V and 4 bases from J, the junction kept 5 bases outside the gene matches. Germline CDR1 SGDLS, CDR2 YYNGEE. CDR3 length: 15 amino acids. CDR3: CASSALAGGADTQYF. As DNA, the CDR3 is TGTGCCAGCAGCGCCTTAGCGGGAGGCGCAGATACGCAGTATTTT. Looking up the rest from reference TRBV9 and TRBJ2-3 gives the full variable domain: DSGVTQTPKHLITATGQRVTLRCSPRSGDLSVYWYQQSLDQGLQFLIQYYNGEERAKGNILERFSAQQFPDLHSELNLSSLELGDSALYFCASSALAGGADTQYFGPGTRLTVL.

V is TRBV2 and J is TRBJ2-7, with D hard to call. V was cut by 4 bases and J by 4 bases, with 11 bases left in between. The CDR3 has 13 residues. CDR1 and CDR2 from the germline V gene are SNHLY and FYNNEI. CDR3 sequence: CASSGWAAYEQYF. In DNA, the CDR3 is TGTGCCAGCAGTGGGTGGGCAGCTTACGAGCAGTACTTC.

The CDR3 DNA sequence: TGTGCCAGCAGCTCACAGGGCCTCTCCTACGAGCAGTACTTC. It translates to CASSSQGLSYEQYF. The chain uses TRBV7-9 and TRBJ2-7; weak D call: TRBD1 (6 bases). Germline-derived CDR1 and CDR2 are SEHNR and FQNEAQ (reference sequence). The CDR3 loop spans 14 amino acids. Deletions cut 4 bases from V and 0 bases from J, with 10 bases between.

The chain has TRBV18 and TRBJ2-7, with TRBD1 identical over 8 bases. Germline trimming cut 5 bases from V and 2 bases from J; bases unmatched to any gene: 8. The CDR3 extends over 15 amino acids. Germline values: CDR1 KGHSH, CDR2 LQKENI. The CDR3 here is CASSTTGGNTYEQYF. In nucleotides, the CDR3 is TGTGCCAGCTCAACTACAGGGGGTAATACCTACGAGCAGTACTTC.

This chain links TRBV6-6 with TRBJ1-2; D uncertain. The CDR3 is made up of 13 amino acids. V lost 3 bases and J 6 bases, leaving 11 bases between the germline ends. Germline assignment: CDR1 MNHNY and CDR2 SVGAGI (reference sequence). CDR3 DNA sequence: TGTGCCAGCAGTTATGCGGATCGAAATGGCTACACCTTC. Its protein is CASSYADRNGYTF.

The gene calls are TRBV25-1 and TRBJ2-1, with 7 nucleotides matching TRBD2. CDR3 length equals 16 residues. The ends lost 8 bases at V and 3 bases at J; junction bases unmatched: 13. CDR1 is MGHDK, CDR2 SYGVNS, per germline. CDR3 protein: CASLESGARHYNEQFF. As DNA, the CDR3 is TGTGCCAGCCTCGAGAGCGGGGCTAGACACTACAATGAGCAGTTCTTC.

This clone was seen once. The J gene is TRBJ1-3, the V gene TRBV6-4, with 8 bases identical to TRBD1. The length of the CDR3 is 14 residues. CDR1 is MRHNA, CDR2 SNTAGT, per germline. V trimming: 6 bases; J trimming: 3 bases; junction bases outside the gene matches: 4. The chain's CDR3 is CASSAGGFGNTIYF. In DNA form, the CDR3 reads TGTGCCAGCAGCGCAGGGGGCTTTGGAAACACCATATATTTT.

This rearrangement joins TRBV10-3 to TRBJ2-7; the match to TRBD1 covers 8 bases. CDR1 is ENHRY and CDR2 is SYGVKD in the germline V gene. This CDR3 is built from 15 residues. V was pared by 4 bases and J by 2 bases, with 7 bases of the junction left unmatched. The CDR3 is CAISASTGEAYEQYF. CDR3 nucleotide sequence: TGTGCCATCAGTGCATCGACAGGGGAGGCCTACGAGCAGTACTTC.

The chain's CDR3 is CASSPAGSPNEQFF. CDR3 sequence (DNA): TGTGCCAGCTCACCGGCGGGATCCCCCAATGAGCAGTTCTTC. The chain links TRBV18 to TRBJ2-1; tentative D call: TRBD2 (6 bases). The V gene lost 3 bases and the J gene lost 6 bases, with 12 bases spanning the gap. CDR3 size: 14 residues. Germline V lookup: CDR1 KGHSH, CDR2 LQKENI.

The V call is TRBV7-3, the J call TRBJ2-3, with 7 positions matching TRBD2. The length of the CDR3 is 17 residues. Germline V CDR1 and CDR2: SGHTA, FQGTGA. The V segment lost 2 bases and the J segment 0 bases; nucleotides outside the gene matches: 8. CDR3 amino acids: CASSLGRGGESTDTQYF. The CDR3 nucleotides read TGTGCCAGCAGCTTAGGGCGGGGAGGGGAGAGCACAGATACGCAGTATTTT.

The chain combines TRBV6-5 with TRBJ2-6, with D maybe TRBD2 (6 bases). This CDR3 contains 15 residues. In germline, CDR1 is MNHEY, CDR2 SVGAGI. V lost 5 bases to trimming and J lost 2 bases, with 10 bases between them. The CDR3 reads CASSTRGTGANVLTF. In nucleotides, the CDR3 is TGTGCCAGCAGTACCCGGGGGACTGGGGCCAACGTCCTGACTTTC.

The V call is TRBV7-3, the J call TRBJ2-1; the D gene is possibly TRBD2 (6 bases). V gave up 5 bases and J gave up 5 bases, with 16 bases separating them. Germline loops: CDR1 SGHTA, CDR2 FQGTGA. This CDR3 contains 15 residues. CDR3 amino acids: CASSPASVGDNEQFF. The DNA of the CDR3 is TGTGCCAGCAGCCCAGCTAGCGTTGGAGACAATGAGCAGTTCTTC.

This clone was observed a few times. This chain uses TRBV14 with TRBJ2-1, with D possibly being TRBD1 (6 bases). This CDR3 has 18 residues. Between the trimmed V and J ends, which lost 1 base and 6 bases, there was a span of 22 bases. The V gene's germline CDR1 is SGHDN and CDR2 FVKESK. CDR3: CASSQVPRLHRGGNEQFF. CDR3 in DNA: TGTGCCAGCAGCCAAGTTCCCAGGCTTCACCGAGGGGGCAATGAGCAGTTCTTC.

Only one count was recorded for this clone. The chain combines TRBV21-1 with TRBJ2-3; whether TRBD2, the table's D call, matches the DNA was not checked. TRBV21-1 is an annotated pseudogene. CDR3 size: 17 residues. CDR3 sequence: CASSKEGSGTCTDTQYF. The DNA of the CDR3 is TGTGCCAGCAGCAAAGAGGGTAGCGGGACTTGCACAGATACGCAGTATTTT.